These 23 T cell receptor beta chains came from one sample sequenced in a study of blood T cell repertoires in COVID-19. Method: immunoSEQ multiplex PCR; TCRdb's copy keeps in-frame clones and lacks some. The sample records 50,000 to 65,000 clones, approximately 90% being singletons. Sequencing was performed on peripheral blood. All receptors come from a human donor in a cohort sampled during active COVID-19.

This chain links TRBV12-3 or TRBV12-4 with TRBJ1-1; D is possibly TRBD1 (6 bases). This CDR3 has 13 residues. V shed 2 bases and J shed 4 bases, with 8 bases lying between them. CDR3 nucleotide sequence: TGTGCCAGCAGTTTAAGGGGGGGCACTGAAGCTTTCTTT. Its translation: CASSLRGGTEAFF.

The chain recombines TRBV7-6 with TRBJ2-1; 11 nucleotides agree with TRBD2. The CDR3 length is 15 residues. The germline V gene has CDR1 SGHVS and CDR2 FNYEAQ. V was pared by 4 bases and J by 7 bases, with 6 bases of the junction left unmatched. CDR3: CASSSRVAGGNEQFF. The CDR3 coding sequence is TGTGCCAGCAGCTCTAGGGTAGCGGGAGGGAATGAGCAGTTCTTC.

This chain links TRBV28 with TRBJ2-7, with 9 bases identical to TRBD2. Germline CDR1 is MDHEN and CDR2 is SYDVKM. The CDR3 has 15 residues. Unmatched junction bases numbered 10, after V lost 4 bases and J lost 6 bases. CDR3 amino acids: CASSSTSGDLLEQYF. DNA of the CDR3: TGTGCCAGCAGTTCGACTAGCGGCGACCTCCTCGAGCAGTACTTC.

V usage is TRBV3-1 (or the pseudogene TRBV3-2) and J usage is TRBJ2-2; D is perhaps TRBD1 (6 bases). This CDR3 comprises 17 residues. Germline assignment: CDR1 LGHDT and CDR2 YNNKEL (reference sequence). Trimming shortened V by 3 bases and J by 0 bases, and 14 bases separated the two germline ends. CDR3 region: CASSHGIQGPNTGELFF. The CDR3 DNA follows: TGTGCCAGCAGCCACGGGATACAGGGCCCGAACACCGGGGAGCTGTTTTTT.

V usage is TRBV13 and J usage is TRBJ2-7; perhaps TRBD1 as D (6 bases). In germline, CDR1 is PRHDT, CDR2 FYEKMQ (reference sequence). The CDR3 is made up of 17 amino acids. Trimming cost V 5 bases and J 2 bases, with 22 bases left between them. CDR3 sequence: CASSGRDTSNPTYEQYF. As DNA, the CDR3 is TGTGCCAGCAGCGGCCGGGACACCAGCAACCCCACCTACGAGCAGTACTTC.

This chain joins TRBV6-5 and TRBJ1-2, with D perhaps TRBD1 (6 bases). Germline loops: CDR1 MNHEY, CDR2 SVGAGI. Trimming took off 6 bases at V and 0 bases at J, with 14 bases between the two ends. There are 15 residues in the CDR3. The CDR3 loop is CASSPTTGTNYGYTF. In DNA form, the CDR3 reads TGTGCCAGCAGCCCAACGACAGGAACTAACTATGGCTACACCTTC.

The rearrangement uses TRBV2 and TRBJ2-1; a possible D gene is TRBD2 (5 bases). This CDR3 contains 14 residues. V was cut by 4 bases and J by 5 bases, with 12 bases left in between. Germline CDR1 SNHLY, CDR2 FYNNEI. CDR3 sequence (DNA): TGTGCCAGCAGTGGGTTAGCGACAAACAATGAGCAGTTCTTC. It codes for CASSGLATNNEQFF.

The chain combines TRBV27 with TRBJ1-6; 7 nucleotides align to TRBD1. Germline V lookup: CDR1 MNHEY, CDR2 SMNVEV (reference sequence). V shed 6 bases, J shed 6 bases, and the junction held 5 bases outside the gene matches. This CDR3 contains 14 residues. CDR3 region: CASRTGTANSPLHF. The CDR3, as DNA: TGTGCCAGCAGGACCGGGACAGCTAATTCACCCCTCCACTTT.

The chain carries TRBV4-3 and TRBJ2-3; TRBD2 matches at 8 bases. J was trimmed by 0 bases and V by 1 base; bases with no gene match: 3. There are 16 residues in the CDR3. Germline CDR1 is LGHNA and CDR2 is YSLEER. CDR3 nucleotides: TGCGCCAGCAGCCAAGTTCTAGCGGGCAGCACAGATACGCAGTATTTT. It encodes CASSQVLAGSTDTQYF.

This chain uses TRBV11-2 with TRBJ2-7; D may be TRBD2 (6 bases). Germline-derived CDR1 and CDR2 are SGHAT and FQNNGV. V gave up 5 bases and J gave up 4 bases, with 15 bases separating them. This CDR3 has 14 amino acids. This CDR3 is CASSPTGGRYEQYF. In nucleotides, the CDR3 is TGTGCCAGCAGCCCGACCGGGGGACGGTACGAGCAGTACTTC.

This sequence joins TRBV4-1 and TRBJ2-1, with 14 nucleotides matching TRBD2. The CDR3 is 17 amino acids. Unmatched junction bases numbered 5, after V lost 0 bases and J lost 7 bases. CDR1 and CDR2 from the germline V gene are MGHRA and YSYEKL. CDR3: CASSQERTSGGLNEQFF. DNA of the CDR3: TGCGCCAGCAGCCAAGAAAGGACTAGCGGGGGGCTGAATGAGCAGTTCTTC.

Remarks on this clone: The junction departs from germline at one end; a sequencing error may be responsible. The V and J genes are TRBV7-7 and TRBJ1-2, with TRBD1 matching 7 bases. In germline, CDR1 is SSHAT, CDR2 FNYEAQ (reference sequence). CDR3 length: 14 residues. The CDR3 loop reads CASSLEGQFHGYTF. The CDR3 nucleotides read TGTGCTAGCAGCTTGGAGGGACAGTTCCATGGCTACACCTTC.

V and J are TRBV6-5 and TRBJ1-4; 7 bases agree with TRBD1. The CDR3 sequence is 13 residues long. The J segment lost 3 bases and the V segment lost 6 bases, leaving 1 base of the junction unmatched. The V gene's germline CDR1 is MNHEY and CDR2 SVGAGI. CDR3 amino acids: CASRGQPNEKLFF. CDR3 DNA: TGTGCCAGCAGGGGACAGCCTAATGAAAAACTGTTTTTT.

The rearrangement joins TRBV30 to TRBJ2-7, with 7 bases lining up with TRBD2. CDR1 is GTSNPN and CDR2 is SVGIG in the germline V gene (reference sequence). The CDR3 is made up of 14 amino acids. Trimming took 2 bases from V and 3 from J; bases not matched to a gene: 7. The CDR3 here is CAWSSKTSVYEQYF. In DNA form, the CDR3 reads TGTGCCTGGAGTTCAAAAACTAGCGTCTACGAGCAGTACTTC.

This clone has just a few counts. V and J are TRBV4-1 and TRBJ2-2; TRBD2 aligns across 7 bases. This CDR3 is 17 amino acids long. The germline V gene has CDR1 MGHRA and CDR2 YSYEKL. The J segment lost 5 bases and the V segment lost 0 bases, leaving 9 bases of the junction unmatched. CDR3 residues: CASSQEWRGGGTGELFF. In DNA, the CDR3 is TGCGCCAGCAGCCAAGAATGGCGCGGGGGTGGTACCGGGGAGCTGTTTTTT.

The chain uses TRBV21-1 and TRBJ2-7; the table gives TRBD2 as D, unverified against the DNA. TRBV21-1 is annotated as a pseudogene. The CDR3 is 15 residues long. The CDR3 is CASSKDIGRLYEQYF. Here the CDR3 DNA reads TGTGCCAGCAGCAAAGACATAGGGAGACTCTACGAGCAGTACTTC.

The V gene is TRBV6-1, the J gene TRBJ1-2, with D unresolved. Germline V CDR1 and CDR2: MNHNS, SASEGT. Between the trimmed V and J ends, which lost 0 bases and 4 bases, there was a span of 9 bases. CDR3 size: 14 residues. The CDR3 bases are TGTGCCAGCAGTGAAGCGCGGGTAGGCTATGGCTACACCTTC. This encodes CASSEARVGYGYTF.

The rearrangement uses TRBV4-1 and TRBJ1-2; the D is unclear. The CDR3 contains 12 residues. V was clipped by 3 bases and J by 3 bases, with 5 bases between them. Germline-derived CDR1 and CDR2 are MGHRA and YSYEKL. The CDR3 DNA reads TGCGCCAGCAGCCACGGTGACTATGGCTACACCTTC. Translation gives CASSHGDYGYTF.

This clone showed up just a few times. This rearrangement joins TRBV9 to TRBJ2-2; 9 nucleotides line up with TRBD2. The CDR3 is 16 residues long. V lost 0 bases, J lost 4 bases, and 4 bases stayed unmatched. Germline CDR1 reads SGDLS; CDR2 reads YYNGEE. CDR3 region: CASSVEAGGLTGELFF. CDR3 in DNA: TGTGCCAGCAGCGTAGAAGCGGGGGGCCTCACCGGGGAGCTGTTTTTT.

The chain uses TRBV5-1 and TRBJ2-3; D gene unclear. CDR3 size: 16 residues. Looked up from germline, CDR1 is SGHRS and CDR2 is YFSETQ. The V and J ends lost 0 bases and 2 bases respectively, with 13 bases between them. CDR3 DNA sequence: TGCGCCAGCAGCTTGGGCGCCTTGAGAGTCACAGATACGCAGTATTTT. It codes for CASSLGALRVTDTQYF.

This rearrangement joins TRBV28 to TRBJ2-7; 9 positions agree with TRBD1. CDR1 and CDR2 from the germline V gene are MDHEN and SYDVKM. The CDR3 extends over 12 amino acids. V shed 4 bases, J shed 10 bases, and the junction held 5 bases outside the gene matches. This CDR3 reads CASSSGQGAQYF. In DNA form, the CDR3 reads TGTGCCAGCAGTTCGGGACAGGGAGCTCAGTACTTC.

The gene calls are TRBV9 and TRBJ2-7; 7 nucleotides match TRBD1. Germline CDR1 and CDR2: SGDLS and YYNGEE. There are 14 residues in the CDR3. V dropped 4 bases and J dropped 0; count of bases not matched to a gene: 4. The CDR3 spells CASSPGTASYEQYF. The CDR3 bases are TGTGCCAGCAGCCCGGGGACAGCCTCCTACGAGCAGTACTTC.

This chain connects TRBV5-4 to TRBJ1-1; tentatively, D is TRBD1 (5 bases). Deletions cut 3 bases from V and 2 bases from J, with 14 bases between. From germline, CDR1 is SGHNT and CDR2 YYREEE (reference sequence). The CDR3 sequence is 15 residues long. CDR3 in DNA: TGTGCCAGCAGCTCCGCGACCAGGACAAACACTGAAGCTTTCTTT. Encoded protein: CASSSATRTNTEAFF.